The source of this TCR beta chain is a study of siplizumab effects on memory and regulatory T cells. Overall study results and limits: Siplizumab significantly reduced alloreactive sequences traceable to unstimulated CD4+ memory cells. Memory T cells appeared less diverse than naive cells, which seemed to contribute substantially to alloresponse.

CDR1 and CDR2 from the germline V gene are LNHDA and SQIVND (reference sequence). Trimming took off 3 bases at V and 1 base at J, with 6 bases between the two ends. The length of the CDR3 is 13 residues. Using immunoSEQ multiplex PCR, the repertoire was profiled, and TCRdb retains in-frame clones only, with some absent. The sample gives roughly 97,000 clones, over 85% of which show up once; roughly 0.62% is in the top ten. On this clone: Its antigen is as yet unknown.

The TCR sequence derives from a human donor in good health. The sequenced material came from Tregs sorted from blood. The rearrangement uses TRBV19 and TRBJ1-1; no reliable D call. The CDR3, as DNA: TGTGCCAGTAGTATGGACCCGAACACTGAAGCTTTCTTT. This translates into CASSMDPNTEAFF.